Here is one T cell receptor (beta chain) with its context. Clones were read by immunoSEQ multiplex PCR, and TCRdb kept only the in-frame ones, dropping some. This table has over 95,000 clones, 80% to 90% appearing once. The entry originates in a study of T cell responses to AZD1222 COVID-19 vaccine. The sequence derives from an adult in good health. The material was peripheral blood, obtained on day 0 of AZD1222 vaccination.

In DNA, the CDR3 is TGTGCCAGCAGCCAAGATAAAGAGACCCAGTACTTC. This codes for CASSQDKETQYF. The chain combines TRBV3-1 (or the pseudogene TRBV3-2) with TRBJ2-5; D call uncertain. The germline CDR1 and CDR2 sequences are LGHDT and YNNKEL (reference sequence). The V end was cut by 0 bases, the J end by 3 bases, with 2 bases between. CDR3 length: 12 amino acids.